This T cell receptor (beta chain) came from a study of blood T cell repertoires in COVID-19. The overall study: Donors in the United States, Italy and Spain gave samples during acute or convalescent COVID-19. The analysed material was cDNA or gDNA that came from T cells, B-cell-depleted T cells, or PBMCs.

The CDR3 contains 12 residues. Germline CDR1 reads MDHEN; CDR2 reads SYDVKM. Trimming took off 1 base at V and 9 bases at J, with 7 bases between the two ends. In the original analysis: Reference gene primer amplification gave nucleated cell count estimates. The table came from immunoSEQ multiplex PCR; TCRdb's copy has only in-frame clones and leaves some out. The D gene and trimming were derived from the DNA, and the V and J assignments and clone size from that table. The sample yields over 100,000 clones, 80% to 90% seen once. The sample was peripheral blood. This chain links TRBV28 with TRBJ2-1; D is uncertain. The receptor was derived from an elderly woman with active or convalescent COVID-19. CDR3 region: CASSLYSGEQFF. DNA for the CDR3: TGTGCCAGCAGTTTATACTCCGGTGAGCAGTTCTTC.